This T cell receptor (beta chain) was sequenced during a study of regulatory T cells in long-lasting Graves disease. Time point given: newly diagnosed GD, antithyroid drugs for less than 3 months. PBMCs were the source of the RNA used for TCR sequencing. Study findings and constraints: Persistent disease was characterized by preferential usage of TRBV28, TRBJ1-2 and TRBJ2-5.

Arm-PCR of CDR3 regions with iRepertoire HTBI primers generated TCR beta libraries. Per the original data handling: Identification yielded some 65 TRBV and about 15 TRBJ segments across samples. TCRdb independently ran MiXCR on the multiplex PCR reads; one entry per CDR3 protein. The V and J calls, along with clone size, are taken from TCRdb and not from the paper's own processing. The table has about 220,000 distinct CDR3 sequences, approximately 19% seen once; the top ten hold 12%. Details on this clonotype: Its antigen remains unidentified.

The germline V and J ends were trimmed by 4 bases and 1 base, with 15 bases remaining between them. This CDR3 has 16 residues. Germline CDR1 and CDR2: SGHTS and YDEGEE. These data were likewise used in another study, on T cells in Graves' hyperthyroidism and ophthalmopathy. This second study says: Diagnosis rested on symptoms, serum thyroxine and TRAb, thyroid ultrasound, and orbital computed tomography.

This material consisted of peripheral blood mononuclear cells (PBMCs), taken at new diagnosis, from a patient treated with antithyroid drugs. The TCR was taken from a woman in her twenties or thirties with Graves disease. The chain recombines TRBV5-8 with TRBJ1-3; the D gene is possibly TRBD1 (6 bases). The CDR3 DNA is TGTGCCAGCAGCGTTGCTACAGGGTTTTCTGGAAACACCATATATTTT. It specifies CASSVATGFSGNTIYF.